A selection of T cell receptor beta chains follows, all from one sample in a study of T cell responses to AZD1222 COVID-19 vaccine. Method: immunoSEQ multiplex PCR; TCRdb's copy keeps in-frame clones and lacks some. The sample consists of roughly 200,000 clones, around 90% of them appearing once. The input for sequencing was peripheral blood, taken on day 0 of AZD1222 vaccination. The source of these receptors is an adult in good health. The CDR3 runs from the conserved cysteine through the conserved F or W. Each record gives: V gene, clone size, J gene, D gene, CDR3 protein, CDR3 DNA. The D gene is left open where the match is weak. A row's size may be missing; if present it is once, few, many or a size class.

V gene: TRBV7-9
clone size: few
J gene: TRBJ2-3
D gene: .
CDR3 protein: CASSSTLGPDTQYF
CDR3 DNA: TGTGCCAGCAGCTCCACGTTAGGCCCAGATACGCAGTATTTT

V gene: TRBV19
clone size: .
J gene: TRBJ1-1
D gene: .
CDR3 protein: CASWGPLITEAFF
CDR3 DNA: TGTGCCAGCTGGGGACCGCTGATCACTGAAGCTTTCTTT

V gene: TRBV7-9
clone size: .
J gene: TRBJ1-2
D gene: .
CDR3 protein: CASFSPYGYTF
CDR3 DNA: TGTGCCAGCTTTTCCCCCTATGGCTACACCTTC

V gene: TRBV18
clone size: .
J gene: TRBJ2-5
D gene: TRBD2
CDR3 protein: CASSPREGPAETQYF
CDR3 DNA: TGTGCCAGCTCACCGAGGGAGGGACCGGCGGAGACCCAGTACTTC

V gene: TRBV21-1
clone size: .
J gene: TRBJ2-1
D gene: .
CDR3 protein: CADEGQGHEQFF
CDR3 DNA: TGTGCCGATGAGGGACAGGGGCATGAGCAGTTCTTC

V gene: TRBV27
clone size: .
J gene: TRBJ1-2
D gene: .
CDR3 protein: CASSTIRGTANYGYTF
CDR3 DNA: TGTGCCAGCAGTACGATACGGGGGACTGCTAACTATGGCTACACCTTC

V gene: TRBV9
clone size: .
J gene: TRBJ1-6
D gene: TRBD1
CDR3 protein: CASSDSGTGYSPLHF
CDR3 DNA: TGTGCCAGCAGCGACTCCGGGACAGGTTATTCACCCCTCCACTTT

V gene: TRBV18
clone size: .
J gene: TRBJ2-4
D gene: .
CDR3 protein: CASSPPSKNIQYF
CDR3 DNA: TGTGCCAGCTCACCACCAAGCAAAAACATTCAGTACTTC

V gene: TRBV3-1/TRBV3-2
clone size: .
J gene: TRBJ2-3
D gene: TRBD1
CDR3 protein: CASSPDRGTQYF
CDR3 DNA: TGTGCCAGCAGCCCGGACAGGGGTACGCAGTATTTT

V gene: TRBV18
clone size: .
J gene: TRBJ2-7
D gene: .
CDR3 protein: CASSPLRGDYEQYF
CDR3 DNA: TGTGCCAGCTCACCGCTAAGGGGGGACTACGAGCAGTACTTC

V gene: TRBV6-5
clone size: .
J gene: TRBJ1-1
D gene: TRBD1
CDR3 protein: CASSLGQGAKAFF
CDR3 DNA: TGTGCCAGCAGTTTGGGACAGGGGGCGAAAGCTTTCTTT

V gene: TRBV5-1
clone size: .
J gene: TRBJ2-3
D gene: TRBD2
CDR3 protein: CASQGLAGQTDTQYF
CDR3 DNA: TGCGCCAGCCAAGGACTAGCGGGCCAGACAGATACGCAGTATTTT

V gene: TRBV7-2
clone size: .
J gene: TRBJ1-5
D gene: TRBD1
CDR3 protein: CASSLQGAQGQPQHF
CDR3 DNA: TGTGCCAGCAGTTTACAGGGGGCGCAGGGTCAGCCCCAGCATTTT

V gene: TRBV2
clone size: .
J gene: TRBJ2-7
D gene: .
CDR3 protein: CASRAQGGGYEQYF
CDR3 DNA: TGTGCCAGCAGAGCACAGGGAGGTGGTTACGAGCAGTACTTC

V gene: TRBV6-6
clone size: .
J gene: TRBJ1-2
D gene: .
CDR3 protein: CASSPLGRNYGYTF
CDR3 DNA: TGTGCCAGCAGCCCACTGGGACGGAACTATGGCTACACCTTC

V gene: TRBV27
clone size: .
J gene: TRBJ1-6
D gene: .
CDR3 protein: CASSFRESNSPLHF
CDR3 DNA: TGTGCCAGCAGTTTTAGGGAGTCGAATTCACCCCTCCACTTT

V gene: TRBV27
clone size: .
J gene: TRBJ2-7
D gene: TRBD1
CDR3 protein: CASQRDRYSYEQYF
CDR3 DNA: TGTGCCAGCCAAAGGGACAGGTATTCCTACGAGCAGTACTTC

V gene: TRBV19
clone size: .
J gene: TRBJ2-2
D gene: TRBD2
CDR3 protein: CASGILAGGPTGELFF
CDR3 DNA: TGTGCCAGTGGGATACTAGCGGGGGGGCCCACCGGGGAGCTGTTTTTT

V gene: TRBV2
clone size: .
J gene: TRBJ2-7
D gene: TRBD2
CDR3 protein: CASSEVGAGVEQYF
CDR3 DNA: TGTGCCAGCAGTGAAGTGGGAGCGGGGGTGGAGCAGTACTTC

V gene: TRBV9
clone size: few
J gene: TRBJ2-3
D gene: TRBD1
CDR3 protein: CASSTGTGKADTQYF
CDR3 DNA: TGTGCCAGCAGTACCGGGACAGGGAAGGCAGATACGCAGTATTTT

V gene: TRBV4-2
clone size: .
J gene: TRBJ1-2
D gene: .
CDR3 protein: CASSQDSNSGIYGYTF
CDR3 DNA: TGTGCCAGCAGCCAAGATTCTAACAGCGGAATCTATGGCTACACCTTC

V gene: TRBV27
clone size: .
J gene: TRBJ2-2
D gene: TRBD1
CDR3 protein: CASRPTGGADTGELFF
CDR3 DNA: TGTGCCAGCAGGCCCACAGGGGGCGCGGACACCGGGGAGCTGTTTTTT

V gene: TRBV28
clone size: .
J gene: TRBJ1-5
D gene: TRBD1
CDR3 protein: CASRTNRGWEQPQHF
CDR3 DNA: TGTGCCAGCAGGACCAACAGGGGATGGGAACAGCCCCAGCATTTT

V gene: TRBV24-1
clone size: once
J gene: TRBJ1-1
D gene: .
CDR3 protein: CATSPPGANTEAFF
CDR3 DNA: TGTGCCACCAGCCCGCCGGGGGCCAACACTGAAGCTTTCTTT

V gene: TRBV7-2
clone size: .
J gene: TRBJ1-1
D gene: .
CDR3 protein: CASSGQTVNTEAFF
CDR3 DNA: TGTGCCAGCAGCGGACAGACAGTGAACACTGAAGCTTTCTTT

V gene: TRBV5-4
clone size: .
J gene: TRBJ1-1
D gene: TRBD1
CDR3 protein: CASSWDRVAEAFF
CDR3 DNA: TGTGCCAGCAGCTGGGACAGGGTCGCTGAAGCTTTCTTT

V gene: TRBV7-2
clone size: .
J gene: TRBJ2-7
D gene: .
CDR3 protein: CASSSRQAQGEQYF
CDR3 DNA: TGTGCCAGCAGCTCCCGACAGGCCCAGGGGGAGCAGTACTTC

V gene: TRBV5-6
clone size: .
J gene: TRBJ1-2
D gene: .
CDR3 protein: CASSLAPSRGNYGYTF
CDR3 DNA: TGTGCCAGCAGCCTTGCCCCGAGCAGGGGCAACTATGGCTACACCTTC

V gene: TRBV19
clone size: .
J gene: TRBJ1-6
D gene: .
CDR3 protein: CASRRGGGSSPLHF
CDR3 DNA: TGTGCCAGTCGCCGCGGGGGGGGTAGTTCACCCCTCCACTTT

V gene: TRBV2
clone size: once
J gene: TRBJ1-5
D gene: .
CDR3 protein: CARGGQHSNQPQHF
CDR3 DNA: TGTGCCCGGGGGGGGCAGCATAGCAATCAGCCCCAGCATTTT

V gene: TRBV29-1
clone size: .
J gene: TRBJ2-5
D gene: .
CDR3 protein: CSVGERTWETQYF
CDR3 DNA: TGCAGCGTAGGGGAGAGGACGTGGGAGACCCAGTACTTC

V gene: TRBV21-1
clone size: .
J gene: TRBJ1-2
D gene: .
CDR3 protein: CASSNPWTSTYGYTF
CDR3 DNA: TGTGCCAGCAGCAACCCGTGGACGAGCACCTATGGCTACACCTTC

V gene: TRBV9
clone size: .
J gene: TRBJ2-5
D gene: .
CDR3 protein: CASSVQAYGGETQYF
CDR3 DNA: TGTGCCAGCAGCGTACAGGCCTATGGCGGAGAGACCCAGTACTTC

V gene: TRBV6-5
clone size: few
J gene: TRBJ2-1
D gene: .
CDR3 protein: CASSSAGVGYNEQFF
CDR3 DNA: TGTGCCAGCAGTTCAGCCGGGGTGGGCTACAATGAGCAGTTCTTC

V gene: TRBV29-1
clone size: .
J gene: TRBJ2-3
D gene: .
CDR3 protein: CSVGFSAVGDTQYF
CDR3 DNA: TGCAGCGTTGGATTCTCGGCAGTGGGAGATACGCAGTATTTT

V gene: TRBV7-8
clone size: few
J gene: TRBJ2-2
D gene: .
CDR3 protein: CASSLASEGTGELFF
CDR3 DNA: TGTGCCAGCAGCTTAGCGAGTGAGGGCACCGGGGAGCTGTTTTTT

V gene: TRBV7-6
clone size: .
J gene: TRBJ1-5
D gene: .
CDR3 protein: CASSSGLPGQPQHF
CDR3 DNA: TGTGCCAGCAGCTCTGGACTCCCGGGTCAGCCCCAGCATTTT

V gene: TRBV7-2
clone size: .
J gene: TRBJ1-5
D gene: .
CDR3 protein: CASSSRGDQPQHF
CDR3 DNA: TGTGCCAGCAGCTCAAGGGGGGATCAGCCCCAGCATTTT

V gene: TRBV5-4
clone size: .
J gene: TRBJ2-7
D gene: TRBD2
CDR3 protein: CASSPSGSSGGYEQYF
CDR3 DNA: TGTGCCAGCAGCCCCTCGGGCTCTAGCGGGGGGTACGAGCAGTACTTC

V gene: TRBV6-5
clone size: .
J gene: TRBJ2-3
D gene: TRBD2
CDR3 protein: CASSYTKRGGADTQYF
CDR3 DNA: TGTGCCAGCAGTTACACTAAGCGGGGGGGCGCAGATACGCAGTATTTT